This TCR beta chain was observed in a study of molecular identifiers for immune sequencing clone quantification. This CDR3 is 15 amino acids long. V lost 5 bases, J lost 5 bases, and 6 bases stayed unmatched. Study-wide results and caveats: It was shown that clones above 20 RNA copies held over 97% of effector molecules, but under 1% in naive cells.

This clonotype was recorded at least ten times. The antigen is unknown. TCRdb reprocessed the PCR reads via MiXCR and lists one record per CDR3 protein. This table holds over 550,000 distinct CDR3 sequences, 25% found once. This clonotype was sampled from a human donor in good health. Some libraries in this study had Jurkat cell RNA spiked in. This rearrangement joins TRBV12-3 or TRBV12-4 to TRBJ2-3; TRBD2 aligns across 11 bases. Input material: naive CD8+ T cells from blood, with Jurkat cell RNA spiked in. The subset was: FACS-sorted CD8+CD4-CCR7+CD45RA+ naive T cells. Here the CDR3 DNA reads TGTGCCAGCAGTCTTACTAGCGGGAGTGAAGATACGCAGTATTTT. It encodes CASSLTSGSEDTQYF.